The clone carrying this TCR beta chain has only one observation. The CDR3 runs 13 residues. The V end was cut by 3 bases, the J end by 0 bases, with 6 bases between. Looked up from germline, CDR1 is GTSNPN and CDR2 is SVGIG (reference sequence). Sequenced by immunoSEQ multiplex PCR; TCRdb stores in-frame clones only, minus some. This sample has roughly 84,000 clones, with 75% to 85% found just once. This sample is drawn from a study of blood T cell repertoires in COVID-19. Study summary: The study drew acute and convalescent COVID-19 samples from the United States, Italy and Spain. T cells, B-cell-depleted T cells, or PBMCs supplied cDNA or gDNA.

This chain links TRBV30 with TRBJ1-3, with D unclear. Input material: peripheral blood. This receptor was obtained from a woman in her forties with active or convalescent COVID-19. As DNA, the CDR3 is TGTGCCTGGAGGGAGCACTCTGGAAACACCATATATTTT. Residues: CAWREHSGNTIYF.